This T cell receptor beta chain was documented in a study of blood T cell repertoires in COVID-19. Study-level background: Donors in the United States, Italy and Spain gave samples during acute or convalescent COVID-19. T cells, B-cell-depleted T cells, or PBMCs provided the cDNA or gDNA that served as material.

The V end lost 2 bases, the J end lost 8 bases, and 19 bases lay between the germline ends. In germline, CDR1 is MNHNY, CDR2 SVGAGI (reference sequence). The CDR3 covers 16 residues. Only in-frame clones appear in the TCRdb table, and some are missing; sequencing was by immunoSEQ multiplex PCR. The table has approximately 44,000 clones, roughly nine tenths seen once; the top ten hold about 27%. The sequence was collected from a woman aged 80 or over with acute or convalescent COVID-19. Material for sequencing was peripheral blood. The chain uses TRBV6-6 and TRBJ2-1; D is possibly TRBD2 (5 bases). CDR3 bases: TGTGCCAGCAGTTACCCACCTACGTCCAAGCGGCATGAGCAGTTCTTC. Its protein product is CASSYPPTSKRHEQFF.